The 5 T cell receptor beta chains below come from one sample, sequenced in a study of regulatory T cells in long-lasting Graves disease (dated by TCRdb to the early 2020s). The library was produced with multiplex PCR. Data came from an Illumina HiSeq 4000. iRepertoire HTBI primers and Arm-PCR amplification of CDR3 regions were used to construct TCR beta libraries. In TCRdb, the public reads were trimmed at Q25 with fastp and aligned with MiXCR, with productive beta chains retained. Duplicate CDR3 protein sequences are folded into a single record with the most common DNA and genes. The sample profile shows a few hundred thousand distinct CDR3 sequences; roughly a fifth of them were found once. The top ten clonotypes cover 12% of the sample. Per the publication, the time point label means: newly diagnosed GD, antithyroid drugs for less than 3 months. For both TCR sequencing and RNA sequencing, RNA was extracted from PBMCs in TRIzol.

This sample also belongs to another study, concerning T cells in Graves' hyperthyroidism and ophthalmopathy.

The specimen comprised peripheral blood mononuclear cells (PBMCs), sampled at new diagnosis, from a patient treated with antithyroid drugs. The receptor set was obtained from a woman aged 25 to 39 with Graves disease. Donor details come from another sample of the same person, matched by shared clones.

This clonotype has at least ten counts. This chain links TRBV28 with TRBJ2-1, with D perhaps TRBD2 (5 bases). V lost 1 base to trimming and J lost 3 bases, with 28 bases between them. Per the germline V gene, CDR1 is MDHEN and CDR2 is SYDVKM. The CDR3 spans 21 residues. CDR3 loop: CASSLSTKEDIPQDYYNEQFF. As DNA, the CDR3 is TGTGCCAGCAGTTTATCCACGAAGGAGGATATACCCCAAGACTACTACAATGAGCAGTTCTTC.

The table lists this clonotype with many counts. The gene calls are TRBV14 and TRBJ1-1; a weak D match, TRBD1 (5 bases). This CDR3 comprises 13 residues. The germline gives CDR1 SGHDN, CDR2 FVKESK. V shed 4 bases and J shed 5 bases, with 11 bases lying between them. For the CDR3, the DNA is TGTGCCAGCAGCCGGGGGGTGGGAACTGAAGCTTTCTTT. This gives the protein CASSRGVGTEAFF.

This clonotype was recorded at least ten times. The rearrangement links TRBV20-1 to TRBJ2-1, with 13 bases that match TRBD2. The ends lost 0 bases at V and 0 bases at J; junction bases unmatched: 8. Germline CDR1 DFQATT, CDR2 SNEGSKA (reference sequence). This CDR3 is built from 19 residues. CDR3 sequence (DNA): TGCAGTGCTAGAGATTATACTAGCGGGAGGGAAGGCTCCTACAATGAGCAGTTCTTC. Its protein product is CSARDYTSGREGSYNEQFF.

This chain links TRBV12-3 or TRBV12-4 with TRBJ1-5; D gene ambiguous. V was trimmed by 1 base and J by 6 bases, leaving 13 bases between them. The CDR3 has 15 residues. The CDR3 here is CASSLGRPWPQPQHF. DNA of the CDR3: TGTGCCAGCAGTTTAGGCAGGCCGTGGCCTCAGCCCCAGCATTTT.

This clonotype was detected a few times. The V call is TRBV6-2 or TRBV6-3, the J call TRBJ2-4; 9 nucleotides agree with TRBD1. V dropped 4 bases and J dropped 7; count of bases not matched to a gene: 2. Germline V lookup: CDR1 MNHEY, CDR2 SVGEGT. The CDR3 runs to 13 residues. The CDR3 is CASSFGQGNIQYF. Here the CDR3 DNA reads TGTGCCAGCAGTTTCGGACAGGGGAACATTCAGTACTTC.